This record looks at one T cell receptor beta chain sequence and its context. Only in-frame clones appear in the TCRdb table, and some are missing; sequencing was by immunoSEQ multiplex PCR. The table includes fewer than 200,000 clones, more than 80% detected once. The data originate from a study of T cell responses to AZD1222 COVID-19 vaccine. Trimming at V came to 6 bases and at J to 9 bases, leaving 5 bases not matched to a gene. Germline CDR1 and CDR2: ENHRY and SYGVKD. The CDR3 extends over 15 amino acids. The source of this sequence is an adult who received the MenACWY meningococcal vaccine as a control. The chain is built from TRBV10-3 and TRBJ2-1; the match to TRBD2 covers 16 bases. The specimen comprised peripheral blood, sampled 28 days after the second dose of the MenACWY control vaccine. This CDR3 reads CAIRGLAGGRSEQFF. The CDR3 nucleotides are TGTGCCATCAGGGGACTAGCGGGAGGGCGTAGTGAGCAGTTCTTC.